This entry lists 20 T cell receptor beta chains sequenced from one sample in a study of Graves' ophthalmopathy and Graves' hyperthyroidism. Amplification targeted the TCR beta CDR3 regions, with RNA transcripts as the source material. An initial RT-PCR round employing HTBI primers preceded a second-round multiplex PCR. TCRdb reprocessed the multiplex PCR reads with MiXCR, giving one entry per CDR3 protein. Of some 48,000 distinct CDR3 sequences listed, around 50% are singletons. The source material was peripheral blood. The receptors come from an adult man with Graves' ophthalmopathy.

The gene calls are TRBV20-1 and TRBJ2-1; 9 nucleotides agree with TRBD2. V was pared by 1 base and J by 0 bases, with 13 bases of the junction left unmatched. CDR3 length equals 19 residues. Germline CDR1 is DFQATT and CDR2 is SNEGSKA (reference sequence). As DNA, the CDR3 is TGCAGTGCTAGAGGGGCCGACAGCGGGAGGCGCAGCTCCTACAATGAGCAGTTCTTC. Translated, it gives CSARGADSGRRSSYNEQFF.

On this clonotype itself: Its ends do not fully match the called genes, so a read error is possible. The chain joins TRBV7-9 to TRBJ2-7; 8 bases line up with TRBD1. Germline V lookup: CDR1 SEHNR, CDR2 FQNEAQ (reference sequence). The CDR3 runs to 14 residues. Here the CDR3 DNA reads TGCGCCAGCAGCCCAAGGACAGGGACCTACGAGCAGTACTTC. This codes for CASSPRTGTYEQYF.

V and J are TRBV6-5 and TRBJ2-7; the match to TRBD1 covers 8 bases. V shed 5 bases, J shed 3 bases, and the junction held 12 bases outside the gene matches. This CDR3 contains 16 residues. Germline lookup yields CDR1 MNHEY and CDR2 SVGAGI. CDR3 residues: CASSHRDRSGHYEQYF. The CDR3 nucleotides are TGTGCCAGCAGTCACCGGGACAGGAGCGGACACTACGAGCAGTACTTC.

In its sample, this clonotype was seen many times. V is TRBV7-9 and J is TRBJ1-1; no clear D. Between the trimmed V and J ends, which lost 5 bases and 7 bases, there was a span of 20 bases. CDR3 length equals 15 residues. Germline V lookup: CDR1 SEHNR, CDR2 FQNEAQ (reference sequence). The CDR3 DNA reads TGTGCCAGCAGCCCCGGACCCCTCTCGGGCGGTGAAGCTTTCTTT. Its translation: CASSPGPLSGGEAFF.

The chain employs TRBV7-9 and TRBJ2-5; D is ambiguous. The CDR3 runs 15 residues. Germline V lookup: CDR1 SEHNR, CDR2 FQNEAQ (reference sequence). Trimming removed 2 bases from V and 2 bases from J, with 12 bases in between. The CDR3 sequence is CASSLRGTEQETQYF. Written as DNA, the CDR3 is TGTGCCAGCAGCTTACGAGGAACGGAACAAGAGACCCAGTACTTC. The full variable domain, in which reference TRBV7-9 and TRBJ2-5 provide the parts outside the CDR3, is DTGVSQNPRHKITKRGQNVTFRCDPISEHNRLYWYRQTLGQGPEFLTYFQNEAQLEKSRLLSDRFSAERPKGSFSTLEIQRTEQGDSAMYLCASSLRGTEQETQYFGPGTRLLVL.

This clonotype was seen ten or more times. The rearrangement uses TRBV12-3 or TRBV12-4 and TRBJ2-1; D gene uncertain. This CDR3 comprises 11 residues. V shed 10 bases and J shed 7 bases, with 11 bases lying between them. CDR3 region: CATALGNEQFF. The DNA for the CDR3 is TGTGCCACCGCCCTGGGGAATGAGCAGTTCTTC.

This clonotype has just one count. This could be a read error, since a much larger clone is one nucleotide away. Because it lacks the conserved phenylalanine or tryptophan at the end, this CDR3 is likely a read error. The chain recombines TRBV11-3 with TRBJ1-2, with 10 bases lining up with TRBD1. This CDR3 is built from 15 residues. CDR1 and CDR2 from the germline V gene are SGHNT and YENEEA. The junction had 7 bases not matched to a gene; V was cut back by 5 bases and J by 4 bases. This CDR3 is CASSQPDRGLYGYTS. The CDR3, as DNA: TGTGCCAGCAGCCAACCCGACAGGGGGCTCTATGGCTACACCTCC.

Sample share makes this clonotype medium-sized. The chain employs TRBV19 and TRBJ1-5, with D uncertain. The CDR3 contains 12 residues. Germline-derived CDR1 and CDR2 are LNHDA and SQIVND (reference sequence). V lost 3 bases, J lost 11 bases, and 11 bases lay in between. CDR3 in DNA: TGTGCCAGTAGTATTAGTGGCAGGACCCAGCATTTT. This gives the protein CASSISGRTQHF. Full variable domain (missing parts from reference TRBV19 and TRBJ1-5): DGGITQSPKYLFRKEGQNVTLSCEQNLNHDAMYWYRQDPGQGLRLIYYSQIVNDFQKGDIAEGYSVSREKKESFPLTVTSAQKNPTAFYLCASSISGRTQHFGDGTRLSIL.

This clonotype was counted many times. The chain joins TRBV28 to TRBJ2-7; 13 nucleotides match TRBD2. CDR3 length: 15 residues. Trimming took 5 bases from V and 2 from J; bases not matched to a gene: 3. The germline V gene has CDR1 MDHEN and CDR2 SYDVKM. The CDR3 is CASSVGLAGAYEQYF. The CDR3 nucleotides read TGTGCCAGCAGTGTAGGACTAGCGGGAGCCTACGAGCAGTACTTC.

This clonotype was seen just once. The DNA is omitted, as the CDR3 cannot be located on it reliably, and the CDR3 follows TCRdb's listing. This chain links TRBV29-1 with TRBJ2-7; the table's D call TRBD2 went unverified against the DNA. The length of the CDR3 is 24 amino acids, counting both ends. Germline lookup yields CDR1 SQVTM and CDR2 ANQGSEA. The CDR3 region is CSVEPISSPNEKLFFGSGTYEQYF.

The sample holds many counts of this clonotype. V usage is TRBV5-1 and J usage is TRBJ1-2; 7 bases are a match to TRBD1. The germline V gene encodes CDR1 SGHRS and CDR2 YFSETQ. The junction had 14 bases not matched to a gene; V was cut back by 4 bases and J by 8 bases. The CDR3 length is 15 residues. The CDR3 spells CASSAGQSVDGGYTF. DNA for the CDR3: TGCGCCAGCAGCGCGGGACAGTCGGTGGACGGGGGCTACACCTTC. Drawing the rest from reference TRBV5-1 and TRBJ1-2, the complete variable domain is KAGVTQTPRYLIKTRGQQVTLSCSPISGHRSVSWYQQTPGQGLQFLFEYFSETQRNKGNFPGRFSGRQFSNSRSEMNVSTLELGDSALYLCASSAGQSVDGGYTFGSGTRLTVV.

This clonotype has ten or more counts. A much bigger clone sits one base away, suggesting this may be a read error. The chain recombines TRBV5-1 with TRBJ2-7; 7 bases agree with TRBD2. The CDR3 spans 16 residues. V shed 4 bases, J shed 2 bases, and the junction held 12 bases outside the gene matches. Germline CDR1 reads SGHRS; CDR2 reads YFSETQ. The CDR3 DNA is TGCGCCAGCAGCCCCGGGAGGAAGGAAATGGCCTACGAGCAGTACTTC. It encodes CASSPGRKEMAYEQYF.

For this clonotype: Likely a read error: the CDR3 ends without its conserved phenylalanine or tryptophan. The chain uses TRBV7-2 and TRBJ1-1, with TRBD1 as a possible D gene (6 bases). There are 14 residues in the CDR3. Germline assignment: CDR1 SGHTA and CDR2 FQGNSA. The CDR3 loop reads CASTPGVGYTGAFL. CDR3 bases: TGTGCCAGCACTCCAGGGGTGGGGTACACTGGAGCTTTCTTG.

The chain links TRBV7-3 to TRBJ1-6; D is possibly TRBD1 (6 bases). Per the germline V gene, CDR1 is SGHTA and CDR2 is FQGTGA. The V and J ends lost 2 bases and 5 bases respectively, with 10 bases between them. CDR3 length equals 15 residues. CDR3: CASSLGSGDNSPLHF. In DNA, the CDR3 is TGTGCCAGCAGCTTAGGATCAGGGGATAATTCACCCCTCCACTTT. The full variable domain, completed using reference TRBV7-3 and TRBJ1-6, is GAGVSQTPSNKVTEKGKYVELRCDPISGHTALYWYRQSLGQGPEFLIYFQGTGAADDSGLPNDRFFAVRPEGSVSTLKIQRTERGDSAVYLCASSLGSGDNSPLHFGNGTRLTVT.

The rearrangement joins TRBV24-1 to TRBJ2-1; 9 nucleotides line up with TRBD2. V lost 3 bases to trimming and J lost 5 bases; unmatched junction nucleotides: 13. Germline CDR1 is KGHDR and CDR2 is SFDVKD. This CDR3 has 18 amino acids. CDR3 sequence (DNA): TGTGCCACCAGTGATCCTCGGGGGGCTAGCGGGATGGACAATGAGCAGTTCTTC. Protein: CATSDPRGASGMDNEQFF.

Notes on this clonotype: One end of the junction does not line up with germline, which may come from a read error. The rearrangement links TRBV20-1 to TRBJ1-1; D possibly corresponds to TRBD1 (6 bases). The germline V gene has CDR1 DFQATT and CDR2 SNEGSKA (reference sequence). The CDR3 length is 13 residues. The CDR3 here is CSPCDRLNTEAFF. CDR3 DNA: TGCAGTCCATGTGACAGGCTGAACACTGAAGCGTTCTTT.

This clonotype was seen repeatedly, ten times or more. The genes are TRBV27 and TRBJ2-7, with 10 positions matching TRBD1. The germline V gene encodes CDR1 MNHEY and CDR2 SMNVEV (reference sequence). CDR3 size: 15 residues. V trimming: 5 bases; J trimming: 4 bases; junction bases outside the gene matches: 8. The CDR3 DNA reads TGTGCCAGCAGTCCCCGACAGGGGGCTACGTACGAGCAGTACTTC. Its protein product is CASSPRQGATYEQYF.

This clonotype was counted many times. The chain joins TRBV5-8 to TRBJ2-3, with 9 bases aligning to TRBD2. This CDR3 has 17 residues. V gave up 3 bases and J gave up 2 bases; unmatched junction bases: 10. CDR1 SGHTS and CDR2 YDEGEE come from the germline V gene. As DNA, the CDR3 is TGTGCCAGCAGCTCCGGGGGACTAGCTTTTTCCACAGATACGCAGTATTTT. Its protein product is CASSSGGLAFSTDTQYF.

In this sample, this clonotype turned up a few times. This chain connects TRBV29-1 to TRBJ2-6, with D unclear. Trimming took off 3 bases at V and 2 bases at J, with 8 bases between the two ends. Germline CDR1 and CDR2: SQVTM and ANQGSEA. This CDR3 has 14 amino acids. This CDR3 is CSVEVRPGANVLTF. CDR3 nucleotide sequence: TGCAGCGTTGAGGTGAGGCCTGGGGCCAACGTCCTGACTTTC.

The V and J genes are TRBV9 and TRBJ1-1; D may be TRBD1 (6 bases). This CDR3 has 14 residues. The germline V gene has CDR1 SGDLS and CDR2 YYNGEE. The ends were cut back, 0 bases at V and 11 bases at J, with 17 bases in the middle. The CDR3 is CASSVEGGSGGAFF. CDR3 sequence (DNA): TGTGCCAGCAGCGTAGAAGGGGGATCGGGTGGGGCTTTCTTT.